This is a list of T cell receptor beta chains from one sample in a study of T cell repertoires in aging, cancer and after chemotherapy. A single record per CDR3 protein comes from TCRdb applying MiXCR to the multiplex PCR reads. Of fewer than 15,000 distinct CDR3 sequences in the sample, 28% are singletons; the top ten hold around 9.9%. Sequencing was performed on blood. Receptors originate from a human donor with a blood cancer. CDR3s include the opening cysteine and the closing phenylalanine or tryptophan. Each record gives: J gene, D gene, clone size, CDR3 length, V gene, CDR3 DNA, CDR3 protein. A D gene is named only where the DNA matches it firmly. Size values are once, few and many counts, or a class for expanded clones, and some rows have none.

>TRBJ1-5|-|few|15|TRBV27
TGTGCCAGCAGTTTAGGAGGAATCGGAAATCAGCCCCAGCATTTT
CASSLGGIGNQPQHF
>TRBJ1-4|TRBD1|medium-sized|11|TRBV29-1
TGCAGCGTCGAAACCGGGACAGGGATGTTTTTT
CSVETGTGMFF
>TRBJ1-1|-|few|13|TRBV27
TGTGCCAGCAGTTTATTTACGAACACTGAAGCTTTCTTT
CASSLFTNTEAFF
>TRBJ1-2|-|few|14|TRBV20-1
TGCAGTGCTAGAGATCTAGGGAACCACTATGGCTACACCTTC
CSARDLGNHYGYTF
>TRBJ1-1|TRBD1|-|20|TRBV4-3
TGCGCCAGCAGCCAAGGTACAGGGGTGGGGGGGGAAAGGCCGAACACTGAAGCTTTCTTT
CASSQGTGVGGERPNTEAFF
>TRBJ2-1|-|many|14|TRBV6-5
TGTGCCAGCAGTTACGGGGGGGCCCACAATGAGCAGTTCTTC
CASSYGGAHNEQFF
>TRBJ1-6|-|medium-sized|14|TRBV7-6
TGTGCCAGCAGCTTAGCGGCAGTTAATTCACCCCTCCACTTT
CASSLAAVNSPLHF
>TRBJ1-2|-|many|13|TRBV27
TGTGCCAGCAGTGAGGGGGGTCCATATGGCTACACCTTC
CASSEGGPYGYTF
>TRBJ2-2|TRBD2|medium-sized|16|TRBV24-1
TGTGCCACCAGCAATTGGGGACTAGCGGGCACCGGGGAGCTGTTTTTT
CATSNWGLAGTGELFF
>TRBJ1-4|-|many|15|TRBV19
TGTGCCAGTAGTTCGCGAGGGGGGGCTAATGAAAAACTGTTTTTT
CASSSRGGANEKLFF
>TRBJ2-3|TRBD2|-|15|TRBV20-1
TGCAGTGCAACAAAGCGGGGGGGCCCCACAGATACGCAGTATTTT
CSATKRGGPTDTQYF
>TRBJ2-5|TRBD2|medium-sized|15|TRBV6-1
TGTGCCAGCAGTGAACTAGCGGGGGGGCAAGAGACCCAGTACTTC
CASSELAGGQETQYF
>TRBJ1-2|-|few|14|TRBV20-1
TGCAGTGCTCTCCTGGACGGGGTAGGGTATGGCTACACCTTC
CSALLDGVGYGYTF
>TRBJ1-5|-|-|16|TRBV6-1
TGTGCCAGCAGTGAACTGGACCCTTATAGCAATCAGCCCCAGCATTTT
CASSELDPYSNQPQHF
>TRBJ1-1|-|-|15|TRBV5-1
TGCGCCAGCAGACCCTCCAGTAGGGGAGACACTGAAGCTTTCTTT
CASRPSSRGDTEAFF
>TRBJ2-5|TRBD2|-|16|TRBV30
TGTGCCTGGAGTGACCCCGGGGGGGGCTACCAAGAGACCCAGTACTTC
CAWSDPGGGYQETQYF